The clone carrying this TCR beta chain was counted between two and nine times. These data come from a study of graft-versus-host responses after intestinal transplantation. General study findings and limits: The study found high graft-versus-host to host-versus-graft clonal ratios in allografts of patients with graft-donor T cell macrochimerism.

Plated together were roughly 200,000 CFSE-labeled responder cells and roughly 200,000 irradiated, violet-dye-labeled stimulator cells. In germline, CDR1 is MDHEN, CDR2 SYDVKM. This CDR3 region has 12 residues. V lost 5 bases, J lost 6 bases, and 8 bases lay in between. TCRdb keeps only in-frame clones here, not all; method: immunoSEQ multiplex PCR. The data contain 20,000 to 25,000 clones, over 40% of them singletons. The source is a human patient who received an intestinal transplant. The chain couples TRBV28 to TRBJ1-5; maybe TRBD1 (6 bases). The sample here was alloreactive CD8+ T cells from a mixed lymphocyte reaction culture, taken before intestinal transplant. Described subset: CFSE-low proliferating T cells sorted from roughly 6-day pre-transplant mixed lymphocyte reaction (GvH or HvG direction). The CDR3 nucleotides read TGTGCCAGCAGTACAGGGATTCAGCCCCAGCATTTT. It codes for CASSTGIQPQHF.